Listed below are T cell receptor beta chains from one sample, sequenced in a study of T-cell memory formation after mild COVID-19. TCRdb re-called the 5' RACE reads through MiXCR, storing one row per CDR3 protein. The repertoire holds approximately 89,000 distinct CDR3 sequences, with 10% to 15% as singletons. Sequenced input: PBMCs or a T cell subset sorted from them (not recorded which). These receptors originate from a man in his late teens or twenties who had mild COVID-19 (a few samples of this study predate the infection). Cell type and time point are not known. The CDR3 runs from the conserved cysteine through the conserved F or W. The order of the fields is clone size, CDR3 length, D gene, J gene, V gene, CDR3 protein, CDR3 DNA. A D gene is named only where the DNA matches it firmly. Some rows have no size entry. The others give once, few or many, or a class for an expanded clone.

size: few
length: 15
D: TRBD1
J: TRBJ2-5
V: TRBV11-2
CDR3: CASSPETGMGETQYF
DNA: TGTGCCAGCAGCCCCGAGACAGGGATGGGAGAGACCCAGTACTTC

size: .
length: 13
D: .
J: TRBJ1-4
V: TRBV19
CDR3: CASSIRSTEKLFF
DNA: TGTGCCAGTAGTATCCGGTCGACCGAAAAACTGTTTTTT

size: .
length: 18
D: TRBD2
J: TRBJ2-6
V: TRBV7-3
CDR3: CASSLISAGGAGANVLTF
DNA: TGTGCCAGCAGCTTAATCTCAGCGGGGGGAGCTGGGGCCAACGTCCTGACTTTC

size: .
length: 15
D: TRBD1
J: TRBJ1-6
V: TRBV27
CDR3: CASTLGGRGNSPLHF
DNA: TGTGCCAGCACCCTAGGGGGCAGGGGAAATTCACCCCTCCACTTT

size: many
length: 13
D: .
J: TRBJ1-5
V: TRBV20-1
CDR3: CSAREGLAQPQHF
DNA: TGCAGTGCTAGAGAGGGGCTAGCTCAGCCCCAGCATTTT

size: .
length: 16
D: TRBD1
J: TRBJ2-1
V: TRBV9
CDR3: CASSLNVGTGYNEQFF
DNA: TGTGCCAGCAGCCTTAATGTCGGGACAGGGTACAATGAGCAGTTCTTC

size: .
length: 12
D: .
J: TRBJ2-7
V: TRBV4-3
CDR3: CASSAVGAEQYF
DNA: TGCGCCAGCAGTGCCGTGGGTGCCGAGCAGTACTTC

size: medium-sized
length: 15
D: TRBD2
J: TRBJ2-1
V: TRBV4-1
CDR3: CASSQAGGSYNEQFF
DNA: TGCGCCAGCAGCCAAGCGGGGGGCTCCTACAATGAGCAGTTCTTC

size: many
length: 16
D: .
J: TRBJ1-1
V: TRBV3-1
CDR3: CASSQELQGADTEAFF
DNA: TGTGCCAGCAGCCAAGAATTACAGGGCGCCGACACTGAAGCTTTCTTT

size: many
length: 15
D: .
J: TRBJ2-1
V: TRBV30
CDR3: CAWSVPGDPYNEQFF
DNA: TGTGCCTGGAGTGTACCGGGGGACCCCTACAATGAGCAGTTCTTC

size: few
length: 13
D: TRBD2
J: TRBJ2-3
V: TRBV9
CDR3: CASGGGNTDTQYF
DNA: TGTGCCAGCGGCGGGGGGAACACAGATACGCAGTATTTT

size: few
length: 15
D: .
J: TRBJ2-2
V: TRBV5-1
CDR3: CASSLRYLNTGELFF
DNA: TGCGCCAGCAGCTTGCGTTATCTGAACACCGGGGAGCTGTTTTTT

size: .
length: 15
D: TRBD1
J: TRBJ2-5
V: TRBV2
CDR3: CASLNRGRWEETQYF
DNA: TGTGCCAGCCTCAACAGGGGGCGTTGGGAAGAGACCCAGTACTTC

size: few
length: 16
D: TRBD2
J: TRBJ2-7
V: TRBV27
CDR3: CASSSKGLAGALEQYF
DNA: TGTGCCAGCAGTTCCAAAGGACTAGCGGGGGCCTTAGAGCAGTACTTC

size: many
length: 14
D: .
J: TRBJ1-1
V: TRBV12-3/TRBV12-4
CDR3: CASSFHGPNTEAFF
DNA: TGTGCCAGCAGTTTTCACGGCCCAAACACTGAAGCTTTCTTT

size: few
length: 14
D: TRBD2
J: TRBJ2-2
V: TRBV27
CDR3: CASSYGGAVGELFF
DNA: TGTGCCAGCAGTTACGGGGGGGCCGTCGGGGAGCTGTTTTTT

size: .
length: 14
D: .
J: TRBJ2-7
V: TRBV9
CDR3: CASSEGTGADEQYF
DNA: TGTGCCAGCAGCGAGGGGACTGGGGCGGACGAGCAGTACTTC

size: .
length: 16
D: TRBD2
J: TRBJ2-1
V: TRBV11-2
CDR3: CASSFGRAGGPEEQFF
DNA: TGTGCCAGCAGCTTTGGCAGGGCGGGGGGGCCTGAGGAGCAGTTCTTC

size: few
length: 13
D: .
J: TRBJ1-5
V: TRBV7-2
CDR3: CASSLEFDQPQHF
DNA: TGTGCCAGCAGCTTAGAGTTCGATCAGCCCCAGCATTTT

size: .
length: 14
D: TRBD1
J: TRBJ1-1
V: TRBV6-5
CDR3: CASSPQGLDTEAFF
DNA: TGTGCCAGCAGTCCACAGGGGTTGGACACTGAAGCTTTCTTT

size: .
length: 16
D: .
J: TRBJ2-2
V: TRBV12-3/TRBV12-4
CDR3: CASSPRRLRGTGELFF
DNA: TGTGCCAGCAGTCCTAGGAGACTCCGGGGCACCGGGGAGCTGTTTTTT

size: .
length: 13
D: TRBD1
J: TRBJ1-5
V: TRBV7-9
CDR3: CASSLETGQPQHF
DNA: TGTGCCAGCAGCTTAGAGACAGGGCAGCCCCAGCATTTT

size: few
length: 16
D: TRBD2
J: TRBJ2-5
V: TRBV5-1
CDR3: CASSWTTSGIQETQYF
DNA: TGCGCCAGCAGCTGGACGACTAGCGGGATTCAAGAGACCCAGTACTTC

size: .
length: 14
D: .
J: TRBJ2-3
V: TRBV9
CDR3: CASSTPGFADTQYF
DNA: TGTGCCAGCAGCACCCCCGGCTTCGCAGATACGCAGTATTTT

size: .
length: 16
D: .
J: TRBJ2-3
V: TRBV12-3/TRBV12-4
CDR3: CASSFPDGESTDTQYF
DNA: TGTGCCAGCAGTTTTCCGGACGGGGAAAGCACAGATACGCAGTATTTT

size: .
length: 15
D: .
J: TRBJ1-6
V: TRBV7-3
CDR3: CASSSIGGGVFPLHF
DNA: TGTGCCAGCAGCTCAATAGGGGGGGGCGTTTTTCCCCTCCACTTT

size: few
length: 15
D: TRBD2
J: TRBJ2-1
V: TRBV4-3
CDR3: CASSQEGTSGNEQFF
DNA: TGCGCCAGCAGCCAAGAGGGGACTAGCGGTAATGAGCAGTTCTTC

size: few
length: 13
D: .
J: TRBJ2-1
V: TRBV27
CDR3: CASSLWAGDEQFF
DNA: TGTGCCAGCAGTTTATGGGCCGGGGATGAGCAGTTCTTC

size: many
length: 13
D: .
J: TRBJ1-2
V: TRBV20-1
CDR3: CSASSTVNYGYTF
DNA: TGCAGTGCTAGTTCTACAGTTAACTATGGCTACACCTTC

size: few
length: 14
D: .
J: TRBJ1-2
V: TRBV5-6
CDR3: CASSLWQNDYGYTF
DNA: TGTGCCAGCAGCTTGTGGCAGAACGACTATGGCTACACCTTC

size: many
length: 15
D: .
J: TRBJ2-1
V: TRBV15
CDR3: CATSRGRSSYNEQFF
DNA: TGTGCCACCAGCAGAGGCCGGAGCTCCTACAATGAGCAGTTCTTC

size: .
length: 13
D: .
J: TRBJ2-7
V: TRBV7-8
CDR3: CASSAPDNYEQYF
DNA: TGTGCCAGCAGCGCCCCAGATAATTACGAGCAGTACTTC

size: few
length: 15
D: .
J: TRBJ1-5
V: TRBV20-1
CDR3: CSARDLGTVAEPQHF
DNA: TGCAGTGCTAGAGATTTGGGGACTGTCGCAGAGCCCCAGCATTTT

size: .
length: 13
D: .
J: TRBJ2-7
V: TRBV5-1
CDR3: CASSAPDSYEQYF
DNA: TGCGCCAGCAGCGCACCAGACTCTTACGAGCAGTACTTC

size: .
length: 17
D: TRBD1
J: TRBJ1-1
V: TRBV6-2/TRBV6-3
CDR3: CASSYSIGDRPNTEAFF
DNA: TGTGCCAGCAGTTACTCGATAGGGGACAGGCCAAACACTGAAGCTTTCTTT

size: once
length: 14
D: .
J: TRBJ2-5
V: TRBV12-3/TRBV12-4
CDR3: CASSLTLTEETQYF
DNA: TGTGCCAGCAGTTTAACACTGACGGAAGAGACCCAGTACTTC

size: .
length: 14
D: .
J: TRBJ2-7
V: TRBV7-8
CDR3: CASTRRGGSYEQYF
DNA: TGTGCCAGCACCAGGAGGGGCGGATCCTACGAGCAGTACTTC

size: .
length: 13
D: .
J: TRBJ1-4
V: TRBV7-6
CDR3: CASSLDGFKKLFF
DNA: TGTGCCAGCAGCTTAGACGGATTTAAAAAACTGTTTTTT

size: .
length: 13
D: .
J: TRBJ2-1
V: TRBV29-1
CDR3: CSVESAGAGEQFF
DNA: TGCAGCGTTGAATCGGCAGGGGCGGGTGAGCAGTTCTTC

size: .
length: 13
D: .
J: TRBJ2-5
V: TRBV10-3
CDR3: CATRDTKSETQYF
DNA: TGTGCCACCCGGGACACTAAATCGGAGACCCAGTACTTC

size: .
length: 15
D: TRBD1
J: TRBJ2-7
V: TRBV4-3
CDR3: CASSQGTGATYEQYF
DNA: TGCGCCAGCAGCCAAGGGACAGGAGCAACCTACGAGCAGTACTTC

size: few
length: 16
D: TRBD2
J: TRBJ2-5
V: TRBV4-1
CDR3: CASSPFAGGRGETQYF
DNA: TGCGCCAGCAGCCCCTTCGCGGGGGGGCGTGGTGAGACCCAGTACTTC

size: .
length: 12
D: .
J: TRBJ2-1
V: TRBV10-1
CDR3: CASSDEEDEQFF
DNA: TGCGCCAGCAGTGACGAGGAGGATGAGCAGTTCTTC

size: few
length: 18
D: TRBD2
J: TRBJ2-3
V: TRBV7-9
CDR3: CASSHTGLAGGQADTQYF
DNA: TGTGCCAGCAGCCACACCGGGCTAGCGGGGGGGCAAGCAGATACGCAGTATTTT

size: few
length: 12
D: .
J: TRBJ1-1
V: TRBV12-3/TRBV12-4
CDR3: CASSFTGLQAFF
DNA: TGTGCCAGCAGTTTTACGGGTTTACAAGCTTTCTTT

size: few
length: 15
D: .
J: TRBJ2-3
V: TRBV4-3
CDR3: CASSQQGSSTDTQYF
DNA: TGCGCCAGCAGCCAGCAGGGGTCTAGCACAGATACGCAGTATTTT

size: many
length: 17
D: .
J: TRBJ2-2
V: TRBV7-6
CDR3: CASSLARSGENTGELFF
DNA: TGTGCCAGCAGCTTAGCGCGGTCAGGGGAGAACACCGGGGAGCTGTTTTTT

size: .
length: 16
D: .
J: TRBJ2-6
V: TRBV5-1
CDR3: CASSGGLSSGANVLTF
DNA: TGCGCCAGCAGTGGGGGGTTAAGCTCTGGGGCCAACGTCCTGACTTTC

size: many
length: 15
D: .
J: TRBJ2-7
V: TRBV3-1
CDR3: CASSQNPSGGDEQYF
DNA: TGTGCCAGCAGCCAGAATCCCTCAGGGGGGGACGAGCAGTACTTC

size: .
length: 16
D: .
J: TRBJ2-1
V: TRBV6-2/TRBV6-3
CDR3: CASSYSKVISYDEQFF
DNA: TGTGCCAGCAGTTACTCGAAGGTAATCAGTTACGATGAGCAGTTCTTC

size: few
length: 14
D: .
J: TRBJ1-1
V: TRBV3-1
CDR3: CASSHGQRNTEAFF
DNA: TGTGCCAGCAGCCACGGACAGCGTAACACTGAAGCTTTCTTT

size: .
length: 16
D: TRBD2
J: TRBJ2-7
V: TRBV4-1
CDR3: CASSPMTSGATYEQYF
DNA: TGCGCCAGCAGCCCCATGACTAGCGGGGCAACCTACGAGCAGTACTTC

size: few
length: 14
D: .
J: TRBJ2-7
V: TRBV3-1
CDR3: CASSQGALGYEQYF
DNA: TGTGCCAGCAGCCAGGGGGCCTTGGGATACGAGCAGTACTTC

size: few
length: 15
D: .
J: TRBJ2-2
V: TRBV29-1
CDR3: CSVESLGGNTGELFF
DNA: TGCAGCGTTGAATCATTGGGGGGGAACACCGGGGAGCTGTTTTTT

size: many
length: 14
D: TRBD2
J: TRBJ2-1
V: TRBV7-9
CDR3: CASSSTSGVDEQFF
DNA: TGTGCCAGCAGCTCCACTAGCGGGGTCGATGAGCAGTTCTTC